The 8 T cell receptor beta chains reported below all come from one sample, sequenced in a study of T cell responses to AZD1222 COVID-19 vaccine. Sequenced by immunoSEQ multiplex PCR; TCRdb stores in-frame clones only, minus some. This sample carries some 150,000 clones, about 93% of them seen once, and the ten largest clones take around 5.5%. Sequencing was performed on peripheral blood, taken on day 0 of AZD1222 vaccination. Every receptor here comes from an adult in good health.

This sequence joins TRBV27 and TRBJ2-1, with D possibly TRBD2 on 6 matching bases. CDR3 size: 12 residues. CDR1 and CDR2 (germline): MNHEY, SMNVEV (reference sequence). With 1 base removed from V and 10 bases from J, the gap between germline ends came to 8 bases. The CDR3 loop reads CASSLYAGEQFF. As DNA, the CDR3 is TGTGCCAGCAGTTTATATGCGGGAGAGCAGTTCTTC.

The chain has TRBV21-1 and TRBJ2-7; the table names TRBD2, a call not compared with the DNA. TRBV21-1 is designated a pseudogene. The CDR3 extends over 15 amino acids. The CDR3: CASSKEGIAGYEQYF. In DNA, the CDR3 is TGTGCCAGCAGCAAAGAGGGTATAGCGGGCTACGAGCAGTACTTC.

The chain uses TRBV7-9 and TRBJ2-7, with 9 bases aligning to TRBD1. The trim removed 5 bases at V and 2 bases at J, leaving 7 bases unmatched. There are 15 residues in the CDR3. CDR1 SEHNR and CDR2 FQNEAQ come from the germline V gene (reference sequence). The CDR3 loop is CASSQTGGHTYEQYF. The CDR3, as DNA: TGTGCCAGCAGCCAGACAGGGGGGCATACCTACGAGCAGTACTTC.

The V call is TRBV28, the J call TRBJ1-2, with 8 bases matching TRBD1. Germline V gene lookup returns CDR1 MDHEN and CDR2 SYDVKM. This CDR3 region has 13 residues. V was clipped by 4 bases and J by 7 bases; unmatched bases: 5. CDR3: CASSSPGQGGYTF. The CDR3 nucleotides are TGTGCCAGCAGTTCCCCCGGACAGGGTGGCTACACCTTC.

CDR3 coding DNA: TGTGCCAGCAGCTTCGGGGACAATCAGCCCCAGCATTTT. Protein product: CASSFGDNQPQHF. V usage is TRBV9 and J usage is TRBJ1-5; D is ambiguous. The V and J ends lost 4 bases and 3 bases respectively, with 8 bases between them. The CDR3 has 13 amino acids. Germline V gives CDR1 SGDLS, CDR2 YYNGEE.

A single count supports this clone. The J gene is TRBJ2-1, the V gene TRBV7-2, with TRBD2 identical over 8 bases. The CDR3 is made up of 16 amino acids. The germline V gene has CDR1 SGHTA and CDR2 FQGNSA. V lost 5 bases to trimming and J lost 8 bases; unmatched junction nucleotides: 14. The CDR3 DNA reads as TGTGCCAGCAGCCCGGGCCCGCGCGGGGGGATCCATGAGCAGTTCTTC. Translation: CASSPGPRGGIHEQFF.

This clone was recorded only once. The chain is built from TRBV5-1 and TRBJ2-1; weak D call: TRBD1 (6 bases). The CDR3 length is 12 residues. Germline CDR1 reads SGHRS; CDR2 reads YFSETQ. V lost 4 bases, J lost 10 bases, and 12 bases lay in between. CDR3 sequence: CASSPRGWEQFF. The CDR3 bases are TGCGCCAGCAGCCCCAGGGGCTGGGAGCAGTTCTTC.

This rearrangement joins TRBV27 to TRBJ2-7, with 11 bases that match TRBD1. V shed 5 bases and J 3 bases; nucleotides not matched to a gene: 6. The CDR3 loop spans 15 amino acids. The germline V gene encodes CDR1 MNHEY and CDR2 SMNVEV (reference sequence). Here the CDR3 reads CASSMTGQGGYEQYF. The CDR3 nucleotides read TGTGCCAGCAGTATGACGGGACAGGGGGGCTACGAGCAGTACTTC.